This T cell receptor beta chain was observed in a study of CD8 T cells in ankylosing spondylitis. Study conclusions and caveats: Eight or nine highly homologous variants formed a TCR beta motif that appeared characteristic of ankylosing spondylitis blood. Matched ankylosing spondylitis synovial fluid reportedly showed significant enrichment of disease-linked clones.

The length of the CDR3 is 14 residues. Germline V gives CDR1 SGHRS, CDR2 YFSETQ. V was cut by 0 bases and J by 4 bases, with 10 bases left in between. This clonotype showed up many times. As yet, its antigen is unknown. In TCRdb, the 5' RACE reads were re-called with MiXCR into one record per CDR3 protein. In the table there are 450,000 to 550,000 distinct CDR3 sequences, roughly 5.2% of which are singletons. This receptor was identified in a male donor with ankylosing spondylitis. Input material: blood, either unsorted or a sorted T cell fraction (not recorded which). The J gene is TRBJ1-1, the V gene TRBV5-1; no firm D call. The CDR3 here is CASSLARGGTEAFF. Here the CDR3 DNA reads TGCGCCAGCAGCTTGGCCCGGGGTGGCACTGAAGCTTTCTTT. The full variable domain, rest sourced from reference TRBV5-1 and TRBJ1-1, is KAGVTQTPRYLIKTRGQQVTLSCSPISGHRSVSWYQQTPGQGLQFLFEYFSETQRNKGNFPGRFSGRQFSNSRSEMNVSTLELGDSALYLCASSLARGGTEAFFGQGTRLTVV.